This entry concerns a single TCR beta chain. What it binds is unknown. At the DNA level, this CDR3 is encoded by other sequences in the same sample as well. Data came from immunoSEQ multiplex PCR; TCRdb stores just in-frame clones and leaves some out. The sample yields around 2,000,000 clones, 90% to 95% seen once. CD8 cells regarded as naive lacked CD45RO, were positively chosen for CCR7, and omitted terminally differentiated effector memory CD45RA+ cells. These data belong to a study of shared clonotypes between healthy human individuals. General study points: In contrast to clonotypes shared by all four donors, non-shared clonotypes had lower generation probabilities. Naive subsets tended to show greater estimated richness than memory subsets.

The V end lost 0 bases, the J end lost 0 bases, and 9 bases lay between the germline ends. CDR1 and CDR2 (germline): SGDLS, YYNGEE. This CDR3 is 15 amino acids long. The sample comprised naive CD8+ T cells from PBMCs. The chain recombines TRBV9 with TRBJ2-5, with a weak D call TRBD2 (5 bases). The clonotype comes from a man aged 18 to 30 in good health. Some clones in this sample may be carry-over from other donors' samples. CDR3 bases: TGTGCCAGCAGCGTAGGAAGCGGATACCAAGAGACCCAGTACTTC. Amino acids: CASSVGSGYQETQYF.